This T cell receptor beta chain appears in the sequencing data of a study of T cell responses to AZD1222 COVID-19 vaccine (dated by TCRdb to the early 2020s). Background on the whole study: Because spike-specific TCR depth and breadth did not differ between the two schedules, AZD1222 recipients who got a second dose at roughly 4 weeks were pooled with those who got a second dose at roughly 12 weeks. TCR sequencing covered some 250 trial participants: about 210 given two doses of AZD1222 and 26 given two doses of MenACWY control vaccine. Trial participants were enrolled by age into 18-55, 56-69 and 70-plus year subgroups, with roughly 160, 29 and 62 TCR-sequenced participants respectively.

Here V drops 5 bases and J drops 3 bases, and the junction holds 12 bases not matched to any gene. According to the germline V gene (reference sequence), CDR1 reads SGHKS and CDR2 reads YYEKEE. The CDR3 spans 16 residues, from the cysteine through the phenylalanine. The only DNA kept is the CDR3, 48 bases in frame from the first base. The time point tag for this specimen amounts to: baseline before first vaccination. Vaccinee samples came from UK trials COV001 and COV002, including a single-blind randomized controlled phase 2/3 trial of AZD1222 (ChAdOx1 nCoV-19) in healthy adults. For TCRbeta chain sequencing, PBMC samples from trial participants were taken at day 0 and at day 28 after the second dose. The CDR3 regions of human TCRbeta chains were analyzed by immunosequencing. The authors' analysis ran thus. TCRs in the repertoires were matched against a reference library of SARS-CoV-2-specific TCRs that had been generated with the MIRA antigen-specificity platform. Breadth meant the fraction of unique TCRs that were SARS-CoV-2-associated, whereas depth meant the fraction of total T cells that were SARS-CoV-2-associated. Each spike-specific TCR was assigned to its reactive spike region and to a CD4 or CD8 class using the MIRA data. Log10-transformed breadth and depth values were compared by one-way ANOVA with Sidak's multiple comparisons tests. What TCRdb holds here is the immuneACCESS table cut down to in-frame rearrangements. Part of the clones is not present; checked against another copy, under half of the missing clones reflect an unresolved V gene, and the others are unexplained. Clonal size and the V and J genes are those of that table, whereas D and trimming came from the DNA. Counted in this sample were tens of thousands of clones; roughly 90% of them appeared once. The biggest ten clones account for roughly 44% of the sample.

On this clone itself: It lacks a known antigen. No qualities accompany the bases; no much larger clone lies one base away.

The paper as a whole reports these results and caveats: A significant rise in spike-specific TCR breadth and depth was observed after two AZD1222 doses relative to day 0 and relative to MenACWY recipients. Conclusions about previously exposed vaccinees are limited, since just 5 or 6 AZD1222 recipients were seropositive for SARS-CoV-2 at baseline. Reportedly, close to half of the unique spike-specific TCRs recognized epitopes lying outside the regions that are mutated in the B.1.351 and B.1.1.7 variants. Vaccine-associated CD4 TCRs spanned the whole spike protein, with dominant responses in regions 160-218 and 743-854. In the small 56-69-year group, the increase in depth fell short of significance, most likely because of low power. Because no day 14 peak-response samples were available, the repertoires could be characterized only after the peak T cell response. Participants were mostly white British and included more females than males, and it was suggested by the authors that clonal diversity may have been underestimated.

The chain uses TRBV5-5 and TRBJ2-7; 9 bases in the middle match TRBD1. Material: peripheral blood, obtained on day 0 of AZD1222 vaccination. The receptor was isolated from an adult in good health. The DNA sequence reads TGTGCCAGCAGTTCGCCGGGACAGGGTTGGGACTACGAGCAGTACTTC. The encoded protein is CASSSPGQGWDYEQYF.